This TCR beta chain is from a study of T-cell reconstitution after alpha-beta-depleted transplantation in children. The CDR3 totals 16 residues. J gave up 5 bases and V 3 bases, and 9 bases lay outside the gene matches. Germline assignment: CDR1 DFQATT and CDR2 SNEGSKA (reference sequence). A TCRbeta library incorporating unique molecular identifiers was prepared. A single record per CDR3 protein comes from TCRdb applying MiXCR to the PCR reads. The sample yields about a million distinct CDR3 sequences, roughly 31% seen once. V usage is TRBV20-1 and J usage is TRBJ2-2, with 10 bases aligning to TRBD1. The TCR sequence derives from a boy in the first two years of life who had a stem cell transplant for SCID, so the T cells may come from the graft donor. Sequencing used PBMCs, mostly from graft donor cells, obtained 360 days after TCRalphabeta/CD19-depleted stem cell transplant. The CDR3 sequence is CSASPKTGGLTGELFF. For the CDR3, the DNA is TGCAGTGCTAGTCCAAAGACAGGGGGCTTGACCGGGGAGCTGTTTTTT.